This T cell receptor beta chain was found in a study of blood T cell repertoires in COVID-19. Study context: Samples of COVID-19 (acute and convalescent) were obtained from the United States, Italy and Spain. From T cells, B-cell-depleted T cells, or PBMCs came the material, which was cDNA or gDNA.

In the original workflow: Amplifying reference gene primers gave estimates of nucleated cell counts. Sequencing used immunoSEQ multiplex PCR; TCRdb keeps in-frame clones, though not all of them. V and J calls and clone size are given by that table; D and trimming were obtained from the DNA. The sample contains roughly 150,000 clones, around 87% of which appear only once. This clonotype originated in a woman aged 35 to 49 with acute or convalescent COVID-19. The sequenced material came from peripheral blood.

CDR3 protein: CASSQVPAGVNEQYF. The CDR3 nucleotides are TGTGCCAGCAGCCAAGTCCCAGCGGGGGTGAACGAGCAGTACTTC. The chain joins TRBV3-1 (or the pseudogene TRBV3-2) to TRBJ2-7, with 8 bases lining up with TRBD2. Losses at the gene ends were 1 base for V and 5 bases for J; bases not matched to a gene: 7. Germline V gene sequence: CDR1 LGHDT, CDR2 YNNKEL (reference sequence). This CDR3 spans 15 amino acids.